These 6 T cell receptor beta chains were sequenced from one sample in a study of T cell responses to AZD1222 COVID-19 vaccine. Only in-frame clones appear in the TCRdb table, and some are missing; sequencing was by immunoSEQ multiplex PCR. The table lists around 190,000 clones, roughly nine tenths of them singletons. Sequenced here: peripheral blood, sampled 28 days after the second AZD1222 dose. Every receptor here comes from an adult who received the AZD1222 COVID-19 vaccine.

This chain connects TRBV11-2 to TRBJ2-7; D might be TRBD1 (5 bases). The CDR3 has 15 amino acids. Trimming pared 2 bases from V and 2 bases from J, leaving 13 bases between. CDR1 SGHAT and CDR2 FQNNGV come from the germline V gene. The DNA for the CDR3 is TGTGCCAGCAGCTTAACCGACAGTGGGACCTACGAGCAGTACTTC. It specifies CASSLTDSGTYEQYF.

This clone was seen once. The chain links TRBV5-1 to TRBJ2-5, with D tentatively TRBD1 or TRBD2 (5 bases each). The germline CDR1 and CDR2 sequences are SGHRS and YFSETQ. The CDR3 extends over 14 amino acids. The V and J ends lost 2 bases and 5 bases respectively, with 13 bases between them. This CDR3 reads CASSFLSGTETQYF. The CDR3 DNA reads TGCGCCAGCAGCTTCCTCTCAGGGACGGAGACCCAGTACTTC. Complete variable domain (other parts from reference TRBV5-1 and TRBJ2-5): KAGVTQTPRYLIKTRGQQVTLSCSPISGHRSVSWYQQTPGQGLQFLFEYFSETQRNKGNFPGRFSGRQFSNSRSEMNVSTLELGDSALYLCASSFLSGTETQYFGPGTRLLVL.

This chain connects TRBV6-5 to TRBJ2-1; perhaps TRBD1 as D (6 bases). The CDR3 has 13 residues. Germline assignment: CDR1 MNHEY and CDR2 SVGAGI. V was trimmed by 4 bases and J by 4 bases, leaving 8 bases between them. The CDR3 region has the DNA TGTGCCAGCAGTTGGACAGAATACAATGAGCAGTTCTTC. Translating gives CASSWTEYNEQFF.

The chain has TRBV5-6 and TRBJ2-1, with D unresolved. The germline CDR1 and CDR2 sequences are SGHDT and YYEEEE. CDR3 size: 16 residues. Between the trimmed V and J ends, which lost 1 base and 2 bases, there was a span of 13 bases. CDR3 sequence reads: CASSLRSGNPYNEQFF. CDR3 in DNA: TGTGCCAGCAGCTTGAGGTCCGGTAATCCCTACAATGAGCAGTTCTTC.

This chain connects TRBV5-1 to TRBJ2-7; D perhaps matches TRBD1 (5 bases). Trimming cost V 0 bases and J 3 bases, with 10 bases left between them. The CDR3 sequence is 14 residues long. Germline V gene sequence: CDR1 SGHRS, CDR2 YFSETQ. Here the CDR3 reads CASSLGSQGYEQYF. In DNA form, the CDR3 reads TGCGCCAGCAGCTTGGGTTCCCAGGGCTACGAGCAGTACTTC.

This clone occurred once. This chain uses TRBV19 with TRBJ2-4, with 11 bases identical to TRBD1. V shed 5 bases, J shed 4 bases, and the junction held 4 bases outside the gene matches. CDR1 LNHDA and CDR2 SQIVND come from the germline V gene (reference sequence). This CDR3 spans 15 amino acids. CDR3 sequence: CASSWDRGSKNIQYF. The CDR3 coding sequence is TGTGCCAGTAGTTGGGACAGGGGGTCAAAAAACATTCAGTACTTC.